The 24 T cell receptor beta chains reported below all come from one sample, sequenced in a study of T cell responses to AZD1222 COVID-19 vaccine. Assay used: immunoSEQ multiplex PCR; TCRdb lists only in-frame clones, some missing. The data contain about 140,000 clones, about 89% of them seen just once; the ten biggest clones take up about 3%. Sequences were derived from peripheral blood, sampled on day 0 of AZD1222 vaccination. The receptor source for this set is an adult in good health.

This clone was recorded only once. The V call is TRBV5-1, the J call TRBJ2-7, with D perhaps TRBD1 (6 bases). The CDR3 extends over 13 amino acids. Trimming pared 5 bases from V and 0 bases from J, leaving 9 bases between. Germline CDR1 reads SGHRS; CDR2 reads YFSETQ. The CDR3 DNA reads TGCGCCAGCAGGGCGGACAGCTCCTACGAGCAGTACTTC. Translated, it gives CASRADSSYEQYF.

This clone came up once. This chain links TRBV28 with TRBJ2-1; 8 nucleotides agree with TRBD1. V dropped 6 bases and J dropped 10; count of bases not matched to a gene: 14. The V gene's germline CDR1 is MDHEN and CDR2 SYDVKM. The CDR3 loop spans 15 amino acids. DNA for the CDR3: TGTGCCAGCAGCGAAACAGGGGGTCAGGTGGGGGAGCAGTTCTTC. It translates to CASSETGGQVGEQFF.

The chain uses TRBV6-4 and TRBJ2-1; 7 positions agree with TRBD2. Germline V gene data show CDR1 as MRHNA and CDR2 as SNTAGT. With 3 bases clipped from V and 1 base from J, the junction kept 0 bases outside the gene matches. This CDR3 contains 14 residues. The CDR3 region is CASSEGGSYNEQFF. The DNA for the CDR3 is TGTGCCAGCAGTGAGGGAGGGTCCTACAATGAGCAGTTCTTC.

This clone was seen only a few times. The rearrangement links TRBV5-4 to TRBJ2-5, with TRBD2 matching over 10 bases. Germline assignment: CDR1 SGHNT and CDR2 YYREEE (reference sequence). The CDR3 sequence is 15 residues long. J lost 7 bases, V lost 3 bases, and 9 bases had no gene match. The CDR3 loop is CASSWDGAGGVTQYF. The CDR3 DNA reads as TGTGCCAGCAGCTGGGACGGAGCGGGGGGGGTGACCCAGTACTTC.

This clone has just one count. This chain joins TRBV7-9 and TRBJ1-1, with D possibly being TRBD1 (5 bases). This CDR3 is built from 16 residues. The germline V gene has CDR1 SEHNR and CDR2 FQNEAQ (reference sequence). Between the trimmed V and J ends, which lost 5 bases and 5 bases, there was a span of 21 bases. CDR3 protein: CASSPSGGQRGTEAFF. The CDR3 bases are TGTGCCAGCAGCCCTAGTGGAGGGCAAAGGGGAACTGAAGCTTTCTTT.

The chain uses TRBV7-8 and TRBJ1-4; possible D gene TRBD1, 5 bases. The CDR3 length is 16 residues. Trimming left V 5 bases short and J 1 base short, with 14 bases between. CDR1 SGHVS and CDR2 FQNEAQ come from the germline V gene. This CDR3 reads CASSLGTVRTNEKLFF. The CDR3 nucleotides are TGTGCCAGCAGCCTAGGGACGGTGAGAACTAATGAAAAACTGTTTTTT.

V is TRBV13 and J is TRBJ2-1; 8 bases map to TRBD2. The CDR3 length is 16 residues. J lost 0 bases, V lost 7 bases, and 8 bases had no gene match. CDR1 is PRHDT, CDR2 FYEKMQ, per germline (reference sequence). CDR3 region: CASNHFSGASYNEQFF. CDR3 DNA: TGTGCCAGCAACCACTTTAGCGGGGCCTCCTACAATGAGCAGTTCTTC.

The chain couples TRBV19 to TRBJ2-3; 10 nucleotides line up with TRBD1. Germline CDR1 and CDR2: LNHDA and SQIVND (reference sequence). The CDR3 totals 16 residues. V dropped 6 bases and J dropped 3; count of bases not matched to a gene: 9. CDR3 coding DNA: TGTGCCAGTAGCGCCTGGACAGGGGGGGAAACAGATACGCAGTATTTT. Translation gives CASSAWTGGETDTQYF. Full variable domain (missing parts from reference TRBV19 and TRBJ2-3): DGGITQSPKYLFRKEGQNVTLSCEQNLNHDAMYWYRQDPGQGLRLIYYSQIVNDFQKGDIAEGYSVSREKKESFPLTVTSAQKNPTAFYLCASSAWTGGETDTQYFGPGTRLTVL.

The CDR3 sequence is CASSTGTASYNEQFF. DNA for the CDR3: TGCGCCAGCAGCACCGGGACAGCATCCTACAATGAGCAGTTCTTC. The chain employs TRBV4-3 and TRBJ2-1; 7 positions match TRBD1. In germline, CDR1 is LGHNA, CDR2 YSLEER. CDR3 size: 15 residues. V dropped 5 bases and J dropped 1; count of bases not matched to a gene: 5.

This clone was detected once. The V call is TRBV30, the J call TRBJ1-1; D is uncertain. V gave up 2 bases and J gave up 3 bases, with 10 bases separating them. The CDR3 is made up of 13 amino acids. Germline-derived CDR1 and CDR2 are GTSNPN and SVGIG (reference sequence). CDR3 loop: CAWSLQRHTEAFF. CDR3 nucleotide sequence: TGTGCCTGGAGTCTGCAGAGGCACACTGAAGCTTTCTTT. The whole variable domain, filled in from reference TRBV30 and TRBJ1-1, reads SQTIHQWPATLVQPVGSPLSLECTVEGTSNPNLYWYRQAAGRGLQLLFYSVGIGQISSEVPQNLSASRPQDRQFILSSKKLLLSDSGFYLCAWSLQRHTEAFFGQGTRLTVV.

The chain is built from TRBV6-2 or TRBV6-3 and TRBJ2-7; TRBD2 matches at 7 bases. The length of the CDR3 is 14 residues. The germline V gene has CDR1 MNHEY and CDR2 SVGEGT. V was pared by 4 bases and J by 2 bases, with 5 bases of the junction left unmatched. The CDR3 reads CASSLGGSAYEQYF. CDR3 in DNA: TGTGCCAGCAGTTTGGGCGGGAGCGCCTACGAGCAGTACTTC.

The genes are TRBV19 and TRBJ2-1; no reliable D call. CDR3 length: 15 residues. V lost 4 bases, J lost 0 bases, and 10 bases lay in between. From germline, CDR1 is LNHDA and CDR2 SQIVND (reference sequence). CDR3 in amino acids: CASSRAHSSYNEQFF. The CDR3, as DNA: TGTGCCAGTAGTAGAGCACACAGCTCCTACAATGAGCAGTTCTTC. Variable domain in full (rest from reference TRBV19 and TRBJ2-1): DGGITQSPKYLFRKEGQNVTLSCEQNLNHDAMYWYRQDPGQGLRLIYYSQIVNDFQKGDIAEGYSVSREKKESFPLTVTSAQKNPTAFYLCASSRAHSSYNEQFFGPGTRLTVL.

The count of this clone is one. This CDR3 is CASSLEGPNPEAFF. CDR3 nucleotides: TGTGCCAGCAGCTTGGAGGGTCCTAACCCTGAAGCTTTCTTT. V usage is TRBV5-6 and J usage is TRBJ1-1; D gene unclear. Germline CDR1 and CDR2: SGHDT and YYEEEE. This CDR3 has 14 amino acids. V was trimmed by 0 bases and J by 6 bases, leaving 12 bases between them.

This clone came up once. This chain links TRBV28 with TRBJ2-2; no firm D call. The CDR3 consists of 15 residues. The V gene lost 2 bases and the J gene lost 3 bases, with 10 bases spanning the gap. In germline, CDR1 is MDHEN, CDR2 SYDVKM. The CDR3 reads CASSLNRKDTGELFF. The DNA for the CDR3 is TGTGCCAGCAGTTTAAATAGGAAGGACACCGGGGAGCTGTTTTTT.

This clone appeared once. The chain recombines TRBV5-6 with TRBJ1-1; D gene uncertain. The V gene's germline CDR1 is SGHDT and CDR2 YYEEEE. The V end lost 0 bases, the J end lost 3 bases, and 6 bases lay between the germline ends. CDR3 length: 13 residues. CDR3 loop: CASSLVFDTEAFF. The CDR3 DNA sequence: TGTGCCAGCAGCTTGGTCTTCGACACTGAAGCTTTCTTT.

The chain recombines TRBV6-6 with TRBJ2-7, with 9 positions matching TRBD1. CDR1 MNHNY and CDR2 SVGAGI come from the germline V gene (reference sequence). V was pared by 4 bases and J by 1 base, with 5 bases of the junction left unmatched. The CDR3 runs to 15 residues. The CDR3 here is CASSSPGQGSYEQYF. The CDR3, as DNA: TGTGCCAGCAGTTCGCCGGGACAGGGTTCCTACGAGCAGTACTTC.

The CDR3 DNA reads as TGTGCCAGCAGCTTGGTGGGAAGAACTAACTATGGCTACACCTTC. Translating it yields CASSLVGRTNYGYTF. V is TRBV5-8 and J is TRBJ1-2; D is undetermined. Per germline, CDR1 SGHTS and CDR2 YDEGEE. V was shortened by 0 bases and J by 0 bases, with 9 bases between the two germline ends. The CDR3 covers 15 residues. The entire variable domain, with the rest obtained from reference TRBV5-8 and TRBJ1-2, is as follows: EAGVTQSPTHLIKTRGQQATLRCSPISGHTSVYWYQQALGLGLQFLLWYDEGEERNRGNFPPRFSGRQFPNYSSELNVNALELEDSALYLCASSLVGRTNYGYTFGSGTRLTVV.

This clone was counted a few times. This chain connects TRBV11-2 to TRBJ2-7; no clear D gene. Trimming shortened V by 5 bases and J by 2 bases, and 10 bases separated the two germline ends. Germline CDR1 reads SGHAT; CDR2 reads FQNNGV. This CDR3 spans 13 amino acids. As DNA, the CDR3 is TGTGCCAGCAGCGCAGATCGGGCCTACGAGCAGTACTTC. Translation gives CASSADRAYEQYF.

The chain joins TRBV9 to TRBJ1-4, with a tentative D call TRBD1 (6 bases). The CDR3 loop spans 16 amino acids. V shed 0 bases and J shed 8 bases, with 17 bases lying between them. Germline V gene sequence: CDR1 SGDLS, CDR2 YYNGEE. This CDR3 is CASSVAVGAQGEKLFF. The DNA for the CDR3 is TGTGCCAGCAGCGTAGCTGTGGGGGCGCAGGGAGAAAAACTGTTTTTT.

V is TRBV15 and J is TRBJ2-1; 8 bases match TRBD2. CDR3 length: 15 residues. The junction had 11 bases not matched to a gene; V was cut back by 4 bases and J by 9 bases. CDR1 and CDR2 from the germline V gene are LNHNV and YYDKDF (reference sequence). CDR3 region: CATSTSGGGRFEQFF. For the CDR3, the DNA is TGTGCCACCAGCACGAGCGGCGGGGGGCGGTTTGAGCAGTTCTTC.

V usage is TRBV4-3 and J usage is TRBJ2-1, with TRBD1 as a possible D gene (5 bases). Germline V gives CDR1 LGHNA, CDR2 YSLEER. The CDR3 sequence is 17 residues long. The V gene lost 5 bases and the J gene lost 0 bases, with 17 bases spanning the gap. CDR3 nucleotide sequence: TGCGCCAGCAGCGAGAAGCAGGGCCCCAGCTCCTACAATGAGCAGTTCTTC. Encoded protein: CASSEKQGPSSYNEQFF.

The V call is TRBV3-1 (or the pseudogene TRBV3-2), the J call TRBJ1-2, with 7 bases fitting TRBD1. This CDR3 has 15 residues. The J segment lost 4 bases and the V segment lost 4 bases, leaving 9 bases of the junction unmatched. CDR1 and CDR2 (germline): LGHDT, YNNKEL (reference sequence). CDR3 sequence: CASSLRRGGFYGYTF. CDR3 nucleotides: TGTGCCAGCAGCCTGCGGCGAGGGGGCTTCTATGGCTACACCTTC.

This sequence joins TRBV15 and TRBJ1-5; D possibly corresponds to TRBD1 (6 bases). The CDR3 runs 15 residues. V was clipped by 1 base and J by 1 base, with 8 bases between them. The germline V gene has CDR1 LNHNV and CDR2 YYDKDF (reference sequence). The CDR3 DNA reads as TGTGCCACCAGCAGAGGGGGGGCGAGCAATCAGCCCCAGCATTTT. Residues: CATSRGGASNQPQHF.

V usage is TRBV13 and J usage is TRBJ1-3; 11 nucleotides match TRBD1. Germline V gives CDR1 PRHDT, CDR2 FYEKMQ (reference sequence). The CDR3 spans 15 residues. V lost 4 bases and J lost 4; bases outside the gene matches: 3. The DNA of the CDR3 is TGTGCCAGCAGCTCGGACAGGGGGCGAGGAAACACCATATATTTT. This sequence encodes CASSSDRGRGNTIYF.